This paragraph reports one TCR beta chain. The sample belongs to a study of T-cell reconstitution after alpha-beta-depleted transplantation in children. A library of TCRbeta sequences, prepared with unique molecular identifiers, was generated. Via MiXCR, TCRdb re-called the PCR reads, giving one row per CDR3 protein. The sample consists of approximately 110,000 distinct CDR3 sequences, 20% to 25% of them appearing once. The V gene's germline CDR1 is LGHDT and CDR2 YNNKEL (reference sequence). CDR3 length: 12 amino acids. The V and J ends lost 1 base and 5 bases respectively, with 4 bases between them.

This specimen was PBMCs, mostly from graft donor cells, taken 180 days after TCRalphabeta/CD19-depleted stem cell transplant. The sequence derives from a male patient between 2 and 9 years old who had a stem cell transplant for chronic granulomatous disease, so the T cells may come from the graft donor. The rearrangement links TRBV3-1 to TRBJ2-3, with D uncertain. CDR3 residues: CASSQGVDTQYF. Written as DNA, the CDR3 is TGTGCCAGCAGCCAAGGTGTAGATACGCAGTATTTT.